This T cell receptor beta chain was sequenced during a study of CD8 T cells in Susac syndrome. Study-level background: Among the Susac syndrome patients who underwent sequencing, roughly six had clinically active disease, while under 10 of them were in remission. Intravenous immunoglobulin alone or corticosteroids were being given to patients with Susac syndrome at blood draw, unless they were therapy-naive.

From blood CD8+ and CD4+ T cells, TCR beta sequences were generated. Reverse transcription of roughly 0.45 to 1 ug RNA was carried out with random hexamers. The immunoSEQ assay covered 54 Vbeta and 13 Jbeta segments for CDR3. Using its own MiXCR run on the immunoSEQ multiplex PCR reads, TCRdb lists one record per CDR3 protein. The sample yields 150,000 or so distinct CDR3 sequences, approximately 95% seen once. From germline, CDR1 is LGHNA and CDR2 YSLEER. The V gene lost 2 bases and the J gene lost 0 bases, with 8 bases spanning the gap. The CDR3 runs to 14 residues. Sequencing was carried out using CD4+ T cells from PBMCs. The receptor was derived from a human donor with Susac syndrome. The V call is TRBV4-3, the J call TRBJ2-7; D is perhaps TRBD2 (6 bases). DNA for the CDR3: TGCGCCAGCAGCCAACGGGACTTCTCCTACGAGCAGTACTTC. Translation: CASSQRDFSYEQYF.